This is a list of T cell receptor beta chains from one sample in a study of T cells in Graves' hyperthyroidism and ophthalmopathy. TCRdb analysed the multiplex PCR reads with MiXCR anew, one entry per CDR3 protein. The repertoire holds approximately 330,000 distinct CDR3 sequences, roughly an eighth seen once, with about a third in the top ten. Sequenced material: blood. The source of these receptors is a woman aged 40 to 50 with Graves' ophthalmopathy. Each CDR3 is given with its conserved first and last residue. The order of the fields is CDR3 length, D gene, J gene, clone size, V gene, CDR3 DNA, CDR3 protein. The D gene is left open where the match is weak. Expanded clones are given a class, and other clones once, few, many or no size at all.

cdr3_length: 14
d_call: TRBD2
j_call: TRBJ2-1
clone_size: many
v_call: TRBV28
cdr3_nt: TGTGCCACCTCCGGGGGGGCGGCGTACAATGAGCAGTTCTTC
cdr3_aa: CATSGGAAYNEQFF

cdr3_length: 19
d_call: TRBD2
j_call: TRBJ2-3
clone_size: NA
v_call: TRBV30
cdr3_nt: TGTGCCTGGAGTGTTTTTCCGGGACTAGCGGGAGGACGGGTAGATACGCAGTATTTT
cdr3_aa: CAWSVFPGLAGGRVDTQYF

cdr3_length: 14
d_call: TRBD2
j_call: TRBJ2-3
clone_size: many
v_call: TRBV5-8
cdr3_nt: TGTGCCAGCAGCTTGTCACTAGCGGCAGATACGCAGTATTTT
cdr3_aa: CASSLSLAADTQYF

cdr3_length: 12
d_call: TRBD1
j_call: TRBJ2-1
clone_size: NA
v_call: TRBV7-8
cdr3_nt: TGTGCCAGCAGCTTAGGACAGGGGGCGCCGTTCTTC
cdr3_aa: CASSLGQGAPFF

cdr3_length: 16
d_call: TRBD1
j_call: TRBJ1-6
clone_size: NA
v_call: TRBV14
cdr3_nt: TGTGCCAGCAGCCAAGGGGTGGGACAGGGGGATTCACCCCTCCACTTT
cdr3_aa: CASSQGVGQGDSPLHF

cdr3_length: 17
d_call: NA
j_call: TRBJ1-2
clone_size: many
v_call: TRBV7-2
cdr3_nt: TGTGCCAGCAGCCCTAGTGCGACCGGGAACGGAGTCTATGGCTACACCTTC
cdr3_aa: CASSPSATGNGVYGYTF

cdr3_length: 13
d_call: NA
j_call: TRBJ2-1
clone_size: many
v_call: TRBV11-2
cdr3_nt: TGTGCCAGCAGCGTGGAGGGATTGGATGAGCAGTTCTTC
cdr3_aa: CASSVEGLDEQFF

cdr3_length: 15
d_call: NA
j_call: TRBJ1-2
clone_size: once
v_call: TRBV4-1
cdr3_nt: TGCGCCAGCAGCCAAGATCGGGGGCACAGGTCTGGCTACACCTTC
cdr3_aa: CASSQDRGHRSGYTF

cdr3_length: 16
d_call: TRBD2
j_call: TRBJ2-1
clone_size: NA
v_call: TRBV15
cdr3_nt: TGTGCCACCAGCAGAGGGACTAGCGGGAGGGCCAATGAGCAGTTCTTC
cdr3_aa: CATSRGTSGRANEQFF

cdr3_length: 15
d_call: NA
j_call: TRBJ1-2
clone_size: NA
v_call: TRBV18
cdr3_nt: TGTGCCAGCTCACCACCCATCGGGAGAAGTGGTGGCTACACCTTC
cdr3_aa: CASSPPIGRSGGYTF

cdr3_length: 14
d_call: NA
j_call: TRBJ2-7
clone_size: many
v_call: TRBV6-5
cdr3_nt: TGTGCCAGCAGTTACTCGACGGATGCCTACGAGCAGTACTTC
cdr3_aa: CASSYSTDAYEQYF

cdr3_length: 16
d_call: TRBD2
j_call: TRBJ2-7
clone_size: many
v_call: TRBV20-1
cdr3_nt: TGCAGTGCTAGAGATGGGCGGGAGGGCGACTACTACGAGCAGTACTTC
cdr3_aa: CSARDGREGDYYEQYF

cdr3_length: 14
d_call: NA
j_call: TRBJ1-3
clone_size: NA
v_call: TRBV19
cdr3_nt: TGTGCCAGTAGTAGGGGACTCTCTGGAAACACCATATATTTT
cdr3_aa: CASSRGLSGNTIYF

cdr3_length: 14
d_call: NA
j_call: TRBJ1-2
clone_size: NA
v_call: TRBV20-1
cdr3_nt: TGCAGTGCTAGACGGGCCAGCTCCTTCTATGGCTACACCTTC
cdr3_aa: CSARRASSFYGYTF

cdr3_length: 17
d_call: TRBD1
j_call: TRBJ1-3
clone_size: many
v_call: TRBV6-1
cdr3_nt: TGTGCCAGCAGTTCGATTACAGGGGCGACCTCTGGAAACACCATATATTTT
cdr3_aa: CASSSITGATSGNTIYF

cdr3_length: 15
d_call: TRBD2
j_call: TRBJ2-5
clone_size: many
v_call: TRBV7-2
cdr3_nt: TGTACCAGCAGCTTAATCCCGGGGGGGCCGGAGACCCAGTACTTC
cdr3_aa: CTSSLIPGGPETQYF

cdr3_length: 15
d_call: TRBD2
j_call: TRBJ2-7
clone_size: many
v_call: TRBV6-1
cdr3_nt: TGTGCCAGCAGACCCCTAGCGGGGGGCCCCTACGAGCAGTACTTC
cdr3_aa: CASRPLAGGPYEQYF